This T cell receptor (beta chain) was sequenced for a study of blood T cell repertoires in COVID-19. The wider study: T cells, B-cell-depleted T cells, or PBMCs supplied cDNA or gDNA.

The CDR3 runs to 14 residues. Germline V CDR1 and CDR2: SGHTA, FQGTGA. V was trimmed by 6 bases and J by 0 bases, leaving 10 bases between them. Per the original data handling: Amplification with reference gene primers provided the estimates of nucleated cell counts. Assay: immunoSEQ multiplex PCR; the TCRdb copy retains only in-frame clones and omits some. The V and J calls and clone size come from that table; D and trimming were worked out from the DNA. The data hold around 200,000 clones, with around 87% observed a single time. This sequence was found in a man between 45 and 60 years old with acute or convalescent COVID-19. The sample was peripheral blood. V is TRBV7-3 and J is TRBJ2-3, with a possible D match to TRBD2 (6 bases). The CDR3 bases are TGTGCCAGCAGTCAAAGCGGGAGCACAGATACGCAGTATTTT. Protein product: CASSQSGSTDTQYF.